These 20 T cell receptor beta chains were all obtained from the same sample, sequenced in a study of shared clonotypes between healthy human individuals. Some clones are missing from TCRdb's copy, which holds only in-frame ones; the method was immunoSEQ multiplex PCR. Among about 690,000 clones listed, 90% were seen once. Sequencing used memory CD8+ T cells from PBMCs. Subset in this sample: CD45RO+ cells pooled with CCR7-negative TemRA cells. These receptor sequences come from a young man in good health. Some clones in this sample may be carry-over from other donors' samples.

V gene TRBV28 combines with J gene TRBJ2-5; D is possibly TRBD1 (5 bases). Per germline, CDR1 MDHEN and CDR2 SYDVKM. The V gene lost 3 bases and the J gene lost 2 bases, with 10 bases spanning the gap. The CDR3 length is 14 residues. The CDR3 spells CASSFSGIQETQYF. The CDR3, as DNA: TGTGCCAGCAGTTTCTCAGGGATTCAAGAGACCCAGTACTTC.

V usage is TRBV7-2 and J usage is TRBJ2-2, with 8 nucleotides matching TRBD1. With 6 bases clipped from V and 7 bases from J, the junction kept 7 bases outside the gene matches. The CDR3 is 14 residues long. From germline, CDR1 is SGHTA and CDR2 FQGNSA. The CDR3 is CASSLTGAGGELFF. The DNA for the CDR3 is TGTGCCAGCAGTCTGACAGGGGCGGGCGGGGAGCTGTTTTTT.

The rearrangement joins TRBV28 to TRBJ1-4, with D possibly being TRBD1 (6 bases). The CDR3 is 12 amino acids. From germline, CDR1 is MDHEN and CDR2 SYDVKM. V was pared by 4 bases and J by 7 bases, with 7 bases between. The CDR3 spells CASSWTVEKLFF. The DNA for the CDR3 is TGTGCCAGCAGTTGGACAGTTGAAAAACTGTTTTTT.

The chain is built from TRBV28 and TRBJ1-6; D call uncertain. The CDR3 contains 15 residues. CDR1 MDHEN and CDR2 SYDVKM come from the germline V gene. V lost 5 bases and J lost 9, with 17 bases in between. The CDR3 sequence: CASSRVGLRGSPLHF. Here the CDR3 DNA reads TGTGCCAGCAGTAGAGTTGGCCTACGCGGTTCACCCCTCCACTTT.

The chain carries TRBV10-3 and TRBJ1-1; perhaps TRBD1 as D (5 bases). The germline V gene encodes CDR1 ENHRY and CDR2 SYGVKD. With 9 bases removed from V and 4 bases from J, the gap between germline ends came to 18 bases. The CDR3 length is 14 residues. The CDR3 nucleotides read TGTGCCATTAAAGTCGACAGTGGGGGCACTGAAGCTTTCTTT. Residues: CAIKVDSGGTEAFF.

This clone was recorded at least ten times. The rearrangement joins TRBV27 to TRBJ1-1; D not certain. This CDR3 comprises 15 residues. Germline assignment: CDR1 MNHEY and CDR2 SMNVEV (reference sequence). Trimming took 6 bases from V and 7 from J, leaving 21 bases between them. The CDR3 region is CASSGGLGIAVEAFF. The CDR3 DNA reads TGTGCCAGCAGCGGTGGGCTAGGGATTGCGGTTGAAGCTTTCTTT.

The count of this clone is one. V gene TRBV6-6 combines with J gene TRBJ1-2; D unresolved. CDR3 length equals 16 residues. CDR1 is MNHNY and CDR2 is SVGAGI in the germline V gene (reference sequence). Trimming stripped 2 bases from V and 2 bases from J, with 15 bases between. CDR3 coding DNA: TGTGCCAGCAGTTACCCGAATCGGGGTGGGAACTATGGCTACACCTTC. Translation: CASSYPNRGGNYGYTF.

This chain uses TRBV11-2 with TRBJ2-7; D is possibly TRBD1 or TRBD2 (6 bases each). Looked up from germline, CDR1 is SGHAT and CDR2 is FQNNGV. There are 12 residues in the CDR3. The V and J ends lost 1 base and 9 bases respectively, with 10 bases between them. The chain's CDR3 is CASSLVGGRQYF. DNA for the CDR3: TGTGCCAGCAGCTTAGTTGGGGGGCGGCAGTACTTC.

Notes on this clone: One end of the junction does not line up with germline, which may come from a read error. The J gene is TRBJ2-1, the V gene TRBV6-1, with no clear D. The CDR3 has 14 residues. Germline lookup yields CDR1 MNHNS and CDR2 SASEGT. The CDR3 here is CASTEILGFYEQFF. The CDR3 nucleotides are TGTGCCAGCACTGAAATCCTGGGGTTCTATGAGCAGTTCTTC.

The chain combines TRBV5-1 with TRBJ2-7; TRBD1 might be the D (5 bases). The V end was cut by 2 bases, the J end by 0 bases, with 12 bases between. The CDR3 is 15 amino acids. Per germline, CDR1 SGHRS and CDR2 YFSETQ. The CDR3 protein is CASSLNKGFSYEQYF. The CDR3, as DNA: TGCGCCAGCAGCTTAAATAAGGGGTTCTCCTACGAGCAGTACTTC.

The chain uses TRBV7-6 and TRBJ2-6; maybe TRBD1 (5 bases). The germline gives CDR1 SGHVS, CDR2 FNYEAQ. V lost 8 bases to trimming and J lost 0 bases, with 14 bases between them. This CDR3 region has 16 residues. This CDR3 is CASRQSLSSGANVLTF. The CDR3 region has the DNA TGTGCCAGCCGACAGTCCCTGTCCTCTGGGGCCAACGTCCTGACTTTC. The full variable domain, its missing parts supplied by reference TRBV7-6 and TRBJ2-6, is GAGVSQSPRYKVTKRGQDVALRCDPISGHVSLYWYRQALGQGPEFLTYFNYEAQQDKSGLPNDRFSAERPEGSISTLTIQRTEQRDSAMYRCASRQSLSSGANVLTFGAGSRLTVL.

This chain links TRBV28 with TRBJ2-1, with 13 bases identical to TRBD2. Trimming cost V 4 bases and J 9 bases; bases outside gene matches: 6. CDR3 length: 15 residues. The V gene's germline CDR1 is MDHEN and CDR2 SYDVKM. CDR3 in DNA: TGTGCCAGCAGTTCCCGACTAGCGGGAGGCCTTGAGCAGTTCTTC. This codes for CASSSRLAGGLEQFF.

V and J are TRBV29-1 and TRBJ2-7, with D perhaps matching TRBD1 or TRBD2 (6 bases each). Germline lookup yields CDR1 SQVTM and CDR2 ANQGSEA. The CDR3 totals 14 residues. Trimming removed 1 base from V and 0 bases from J, with 10 bases in between. This CDR3 reads CSVEVSGASYEQYF. The CDR3 DNA reads TGCAGCGTTGAAGTTTCGGGGGCCTCCTACGAGCAGTACTTC.

The rearrangement joins TRBV27 to TRBJ2-7; D remains ambiguous. CDR3 size: 11 residues. Germline assignment: CDR1 MNHEY and CDR2 SMNVEV (reference sequence). Trimming removed 2 bases at V and 2 bases at J, with 1 base between. The CDR3 reads CASSLTYEQYF. The CDR3 region has the DNA TGTGCCAGCAGTTTAACCTACGAGCAGTACTTC.

This CDR3 reads CASSPMSPPPFF. The CDR3 DNA is TGTGCCAGCAGCCCAATGTCCCCCCCGCCGTTCTTC. This chain uses TRBV5-4 with TRBJ2-1; no clear D gene. The CDR3 has 12 amino acids. Germline V gene lookup returns CDR1 SGHNT and CDR2 YYREEE (reference sequence). Trimming left V 4 bases short and J 15 bases short, with 17 bases between.

This chain links TRBV29-1 with TRBJ2-1, with 9 nucleotides matching TRBD1. The CDR3 consists of 14 residues. Germline CDR1 and CDR2: SQVTM and ANQGSEA. Trimming removed 0 bases from V and 6 bases from J; junction bases left unmatched: 3. This CDR3 reads CSVEDQTGGNEQFF. In DNA, the CDR3 is TGCAGCGTTGAAGATCAGACAGGGGGCAATGAGCAGTTCTTC.

V usage is TRBV5-6 and J usage is TRBJ2-5; TRBD1 matches at 8 bases. Per germline, CDR1 SGHDT and CDR2 YYEEEE. CDR3 length: 15 residues. The V segment lost 2 bases and the J segment 3 bases; nucleotides outside the gene matches: 6. As DNA, the CDR3 is TGTGCCAGCAGCTTCCCGGACAGGGCCAAAGAGACCCAGTACTTC. It yields the protein CASSFPDRAKETQYF.

This rearrangement joins TRBV10-3 to TRBJ2-7, with 12 bases aligning to TRBD1. The CDR3 has 15 amino acids. Germline values: CDR1 ENHRY, CDR2 SYGVKD. V lost 3 bases, J lost 4 bases, and 4 bases stayed unmatched. The CDR3 nucleotides read TGTGCCATCAGTGACCGGGACAGGGGGCCTTACGAGCAGTACTTC. Its protein product is CAISDRDRGPYEQYF.

Written as DNA, the CDR3 is TGTGCCAGCAGCCAAGAGGTGGGACTTGGGGAGACAGATACGCAGTATTTT. Translated: CASSQEVGLGETDTQYF. This chain links TRBV14 with TRBJ2-3; the D gene is possibly TRBD2 (6 bases). V gave up 0 bases and J gave up 3 bases, with 16 bases separating them. Germline assignment: CDR1 SGHDN and CDR2 FVKESK. The CDR3 contains 17 residues.

Remarks on this clone: The sample contains more than one DNA sequence encoding this CDR3. The V gene is TRBV27, the J gene TRBJ2-7, with 7 bases fitting TRBD2. CDR1 is MNHEY and CDR2 is SMNVEV in the germline V gene (reference sequence). V was pared by 4 bases and J by 2 bases, with 2 bases of the junction left unmatched. The CDR3 covers 13 residues. The CDR3 spells CASSSAGPYEQYF. CDR3 bases: TGTGCCAGCAGTTCAGCGGGACCCTACGAGCAGTACTTC.